Listed below are T cell receptor beta chains from one sample, sequenced in a study of regulatory T cells in long-lasting Graves disease. One entry per CDR3 protein, called by TCRdb with MiXCR from the multiplex PCR reads. The data contain a few hundred thousand distinct CDR3 sequences, 20% of them singletons. Sequences were derived from peripheral blood mononuclear cells (PBMCs), sampled at new diagnosis, from a patient treated with antithyroid drugs. These receptors originate from a female donor with Graves disease. CDR3s include the opening cysteine and the closing phenylalanine or tryptophan. Fields, in order: clone size, D gene, V gene, J gene, CDR3 DNA, CDR3 protein. D genes are given only for firm matches. A row's size may be missing; if present it is once, few, many or a size class.

>few|NA|TRBV18|TRBJ2-3
TGTGCCAGCTCACCAGGAGGAGCAGATACGCAGTATTTT
CASSPGGADTQYF
>NA|TRBD2|TRBV12-5|TRBJ2-4
TGTGCTAGTGGTTCCCCCGGCGGGAGGGCTGGGAGGGACATTCAGTACTTC
CASGSPGGRAGRDIQYF
>NA|TRBD2|TRBV5-1|TRBJ2-5
TGCGCCAGCAGCCCACTAGCGGAAGAGACCCAGTACTTC
CASSPLAEETQYF
>many|NA|TRBV7-2|TRBJ2-5
TGTGCCAGCAGCCCTAGCCGACAGCAAGAGACCCAGTACTTC
CASSPSRQQETQYF
>many|NA|TRBV18|TRBJ2-5
TGTGCCAGCTCACCAACGAGTCAAGAGACCCAGTACTTC
CASSPTSQETQYF
>few|TRBD1|TRBV27|TRBJ1-1
TGTGCCAGCAGTTTTTTTCAGGGGGCAGGAGACACTGAAGCTTTCTTT
CASSFFQGAGDTEAFF
>many|NA|TRBV28|TRBJ1-5
TGTGCCAGCAGGCACGCGTCCGGTGGGCCCCAGCATTTT
CASRHASGGPQHF
>NA|TRBD2|TRBV9|TRBJ2-1
TGTGCCAGCAGCGGACCCGGGACTAGCGGGAGTATCTCCTACAATGAGCAGTTCTTC
CASSGPGTSGSISYNEQFF
>NA|NA|TRBV7-6|TRBJ2-7
TGTGCCAGCAGCTTATTAAGGGGCGACTACGAGCAGTACTTC
CASSLLRGDYEQYF
>NA|TRBD1|TRBV27|TRBJ1-1
TGTGCCAGCAGTCGGGACAGGGGTATGACTGAAGCTTTCTTT
CASSRDRGMTEAFF
>many|TRBD1|TRBV6-1|TRBJ1-5
TGTGCCAGCAGCTCAGGGGGCCCTTATAGCAATCAGCCCCAGCATTTT
CASSSGGPYSNQPQHF
>many|NA|TRBV7-3|TRBJ2-1
TGTGCCAGCAGCCCGAGCGGCAGGGACGAGCAGTTCTTC
CASSPSGRDEQFF
>many|TRBD2|TRBV6-1|TRBJ2-1
TGTGCCAGCAATATGCTAGCGGGGCCCCTGGGTGAGCAGTTCTTC
CASNMLAGPLGEQFF
>many|NA|TRBV5-6|TRBJ1-1
TGTGCCAGCAGCTTGGGGACATACACTGAAGCTTTCTTT
CASSLGTYTEAFF
>many|NA|TRBV11-2|TRBJ2-3
TGCGCCAGCAGCCCCAGGAGATACACAGATACGCAGTATTTT
CASSPRRYTDTQYF
>many|NA|TRBV7-9|TRBJ2-2
TGTGCCTTGAGATACACCGGGGAGCTGTTTTTT
CALRYTGELFF
>NA|TRBD1|TRBV28|TRBJ2-3
TGTGCCAGCAGTAAGCCGGGACAGGGGACAGATACGCAGTATTTT
CASSKPGQGTDTQYF
>many|NA|TRBV6-5|TRBJ1-1
TGTGCCAGCAGTTACCTGGACAGCTCCATGAACACTGAAGCTTTCTTT
CASSYLDSSMNTEAFF
>many|NA|TRBV7-2|TRBJ2-2
TGTGCCAGCAGCTTACTTGGTTGGGGGAAGACCGGGGAGCTGTTTTTT
CASSLLGWGKTGELFF
>NA|NA|TRBV5-1|TRBJ1-3
TGCGCCAGCAGCTTGGGTGGGGCGCTCTCTGGAAACACCATATATTTT
CASSLGGALSGNTIYF
>many|NA|TRBV10-2|TRBJ1-2
TGCGCCAGCAGTGATAGTGCCTATGGCTACACCTTC
CASSDSAYGYTF
>NA|NA|TRBV27|TRBJ2-1
TGTGCCAGCAGTCCCCCGGCTAGCCGGTTAATCAATGAGCAGTTCTTC
CASSPPASRLINEQFF
>many|NA|TRBV7-2|TRBJ2-2
TGTGCCAGCAGTTCCGGGGGCAACACCGGGGAGCTGTTTTTT
CASSSGGNTGELFF
>NA|NA|TRBV6-2/TRBV6-3|TRBJ1-5
TGTGCCAGCAGTCCTCGGACAGACGAACAGCCCCAGCATTTT
CASSPRTDEQPQHF
>NA|TRBD2|TRBV4-1|TRBJ2-2
TGCGCCAGCAGCCCGGGACTAGCGGGCGGGGAGCTGTTTTTT
CASSPGLAGGELFF
>NA|TRBD1|TRBV19|TRBJ2-7
TGTGCCAGTAGTACGGACAGGGGTTATGAGCAGTACTTC
CASSTDRGYEQYF
>many|NA|TRBV7-2|TRBJ2-2
TGTGCCAGCACCCCTTGGGTTAATAGCCCGAACACCGGGGAGCTGTTTTTT
CASTPWVNSPNTGELFF
>many|NA|TRBV7-3|TRBJ2-1
TGTGCCAGCAGCCCCAGGGGCAATAGCGATGAGCAGTTCTTC
CASSPRGNSDEQFF
>few|NA|TRBV6-2/TRBV6-3|TRBJ2-1
TGTGCCAGCAGAAGCACTCAGGGGAATGAGCAGTTCTTC
CASRSTQGNEQFF
>NA|NA|TRBV28|TRBJ1-2
TGTGCCAGCAAGGGCGGCTACACCTTC
CASKGGYTF
>NA|NA|TRBV10-1|TRBJ1-1
TGCGCCAGCAGTGAGTCGAGGCTTGGGGGCGGTGAAGCTTTCTTT
CASSESRLGGGEAFF
>many|NA|TRBV7-9|TRBJ2-7
TGTGCCAGCAGCTTAGAATGGGGCGTCTTCTTGTACTTC
CASSLEWGVFLYF
>many|NA|TRBV20-1|TRBJ1-2
TGCAGTGCTCACCGCGGGGCCAGGGGTGGCTACACCTTC
CSAHRGARGGYTF
>many|NA|TRBV29-1|TRBJ2-2
TGCAGCGTGGCCCGGACGGCCGGGGAGCTGTTTTTT
CSVARTAGELFF
>NA|NA|TRBV4-2|TRBJ1-4
TGTGCCAGCAGCCAAGTCGGCAGGCATAATGAAAAACTGTTTTTT
CASSQVGRHNEKLFF
>many|NA|TRBV5-6|TRBJ1-2
TGTGCCAGCCGGGCACTGCCTAACTATGGCTACACCTTC
CASRALPNYGYTF
>few|NA|TRBV6-2/TRBV6-3|TRBJ2-1
TGTGCCACCCTTGATGGGGGGGCCACTGAGCAGTTCTTC
CATLDGGATEQFF
>many|NA|TRBV30|TRBJ1-1
TGTGCCTGGAGTTGGGGGATGAACACTGAAGCTTTCTTT
CAWSWGMNTEAFF
>NA|TRBD1|TRBV19|TRBJ1-1
TGTGCCAGTAGTATCTCGCAGGGACAGGGCGCTGAAGCTTTCTTT
CASSISQGQGAEAFF
>many|NA|TRBV6-1|TRBJ2-5
TGTGCCAGCAGTTATAGAGTACAGACCCAGTACTTC
CASSYRVQTQYF
>many|NA|TRBV12-3/TRBV12-4|TRBJ2-3
TGTGCCAGCGGAACGCGGGACGGCACAGATACGCAGTATTTT
CASGTRDGTDTQYF